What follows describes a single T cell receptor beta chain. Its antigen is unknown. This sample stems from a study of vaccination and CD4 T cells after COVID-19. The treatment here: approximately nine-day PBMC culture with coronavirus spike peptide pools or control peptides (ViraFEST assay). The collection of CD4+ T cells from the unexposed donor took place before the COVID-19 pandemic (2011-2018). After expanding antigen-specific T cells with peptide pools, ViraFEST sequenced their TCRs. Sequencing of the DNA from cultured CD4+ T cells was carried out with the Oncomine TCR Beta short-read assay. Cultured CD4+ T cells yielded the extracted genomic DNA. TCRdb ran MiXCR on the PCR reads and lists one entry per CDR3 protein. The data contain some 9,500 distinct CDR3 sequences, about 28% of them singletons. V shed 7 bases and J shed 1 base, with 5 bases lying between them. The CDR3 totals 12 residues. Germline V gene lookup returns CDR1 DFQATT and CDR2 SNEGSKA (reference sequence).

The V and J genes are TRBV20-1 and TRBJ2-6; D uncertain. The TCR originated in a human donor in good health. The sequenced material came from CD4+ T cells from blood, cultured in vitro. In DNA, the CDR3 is TGCAGTGGGAGTTCTGGGGCCAACGTCCTGACTTTC. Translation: CSGSSGANVLTF.